The 21 T cell receptor beta chains below come from one sample, sequenced in a study of blood T cell repertoires in COVID-19 (dated by TCRdb to the early 2020s). Library prep was done by the immunoSEQ multiplex PCR assay. Drawn from immuneACCESS, this table holds only the in-frame rearrangements with V and J called that TCRdb kept. Clones are partly lost; checked studies trace under half to an unresolved V gene and leave the rest unexplained. The sample has approximately 190,000 clones on record, approximately 90% of them singletons. The ten biggest clones cover roughly 2% of the sample. The specimen sequenced was peripheral blood. The receptors derive from a man aged 70-80 years with active or convalescent COVID-19.

The chain employs TRBV27 and TRBJ1-5; D perhaps matches TRBD1 (5 bases). Trimming took 6 bases from V and 0 from J, leaving 9 bases between them. CDR3 length: 14 amino acids. CDR1 is MNHEY and CDR2 is SMNVEV in the germline V gene (reference sequence). The CDR3 region is CASRGPLSNQPQHF. The CDR3 region has the DNA TGTGCCAGCAGGGGGCCCCTTAGCAATCAGCCCCAGCATTTT.

The V gene is TRBV2, the J gene TRBJ2-7; D gene ambiguous. Germline values: CDR1 SNHLY, CDR2 FYNNEI. The CDR3 totals 13 residues. The ends were cut back, 6 bases at V and 7 bases at J, with 16 bases in the middle. CDR3 in DNA: TGTGCCAGCAGCTTATTCCCCATAGAGGAGCAGTACTTC. Translating it yields CASSLFPIEEQYF.

V gene TRBV6-5 combines with J gene TRBJ2-1, with TRBD1 identical over 9 bases. The CDR3 runs to 14 residues. The trim removed 5 bases at V and 9 bases at J, leaving 8 bases unmatched. Germline lookup yields CDR1 MNHEY and CDR2 SVGAGI. The CDR3 spells CASSPDRGIGEQFF. The CDR3 region has the DNA TGTGCCAGCAGTCCGGACAGGGGAATCGGTGAGCAGTTCTTC.

The chain recombines TRBV2 with TRBJ2-3, with TRBD2 matching over 9 bases. The CDR3 sequence is 16 residues long. Germline assignment: CDR1 SNHLY and CDR2 FYNNEI. With V trimmed by 1 base and J by 4 bases, 6 bases remained unmatched. The CDR3 DNA is TGTGCCAGCAGTGAAGTTGAGCGGGGGGAAGCAGATACGCAGTATTTT. Its translation is CASSEVERGEADTQYF.

This chain uses TRBV11-2 with TRBJ2-7; 7 bases agree with TRBD1. The trim removed 4 bases at V and 3 bases at J, leaving 6 bases unmatched. The CDR3 is made up of 14 amino acids. The germline V gene has CDR1 SGHAT and CDR2 FQNNGV. The CDR3 loop is CASSSQGIGYEQYF. CDR3 DNA: TGTGCCAGCAGCTCACAGGGGATTGGCTACGAGCAGTACTTC.

The V and J genes are TRBV9 and TRBJ2-5; TRBD1 is a possible D gene (6 bases). Germline-derived CDR1 and CDR2 are SGDLS and YYNGEE. Trimming cost V 0 bases and J 0 bases, with 15 bases left between them. This CDR3 spans 17 amino acids. CDR3 residues: CASSVGGRATHQETQYF. In nucleotides, the CDR3 is TGTGCCAGCAGCGTAGGGGGGCGGGCGACACACCAAGAGACCCAGTACTTC.

V is TRBV19 and J is TRBJ2-6; D may be TRBD1 (5 bases). The CDR3 runs to 18 residues. The germline V gene encodes CDR1 LNHDA and CDR2 SQIVND (reference sequence). Between the trimmed V and J ends, which lost 4 bases and 0 bases, there was a span of 16 bases. In nucleotides, the CDR3 is TGTGCCAGTAGTAATTTCAGGGCGAGTGACTCTGGGGCCAACGTCCTGACTTTC. Translating it yields CASSNFRASDSGANVLTF.

The chain's CDR3 is CASTPPPGRGSNGYTF. The CDR3 DNA sequence: TGTGCCAGCACTCCTCCCCCGGGCAGGGGGTCAAATGGCTACACCTTC. This chain uses TRBV28 with TRBJ1-2; TRBD1 aligns across 7 bases. This CDR3 spans 16 amino acids. After removal of 7 bases from V and 6 bases from J, the junction contained 17 bases not matched to a gene. CDR1 is MDHEN and CDR2 is SYDVKM in the germline V gene.

This clone is a singleton in its sample. The chain employs TRBV10-3 and TRBJ2-3; TRBD2 matches at 7 bases. The CDR3 contains 19 residues. With V trimmed by 10 bases and J by 3 bases, 25 bases remained unmatched. Germline lookup yields CDR1 ENHRY and CDR2 SYGVKD. The CDR3 loop reads CATNAGVGLTFLGTDTQYF. The CDR3 nucleotides read TGTGCCACCAACGCGGGGGTTGGCCTAACTTTCCTGGGGACAGATACGCAGTATTTT.

CDR3 residues: CASRRDRSSYNEQFF. The DNA of the CDR3 is TGTGCCAGTAGAAGGGACAGGAGCTCCTACAATGAGCAGTTCTTC. The genes are TRBV19 and TRBJ2-1, with 8 bases fitting TRBD1. The V gene end was trimmed by 6 bases and the J gene end by 0 bases; junction bases not matched to a gene: 4. Germline V gene lookup returns CDR1 LNHDA and CDR2 SQIVND (reference sequence). This CDR3 is built from 15 residues.

The chain has TRBV2 and TRBJ2-7; the D gene is possibly TRBD1 (6 bases). Trimming shortened V by 7 bases and J by 1 base, and 8 bases separated the two germline ends. Germline V gene sequence: CDR1 SNHLY, CDR2 FYNNEI. The CDR3 spans 12 residues. The CDR3 coding sequence is TGTGCCAGCACTCAGGGGTCCTACGAGCAGTACTTC. It specifies CASTQGSYEQYF.

The J gene is TRBJ1-3, the V gene TRBV6-2 or TRBV6-3; weak D call: TRBD1 (6 bases). V was cut by 6 bases and J by 0 bases, with 12 bases left in between. Germline assignment: CDR1 MNHEY and CDR2 SVGEGT. CDR3 length: 15 residues. The CDR3 region has the DNA TGTGCCAGCAGCCATGACAGGACCTCTGGAAACACCATATATTTT. As protein: CASSHDRTSGNTIYF.

The V and J genes are TRBV27 and TRBJ1-4; D perhaps matches TRBD1 (5 bases). Germline CDR1 and CDR2: MNHEY and SMNVEV (reference sequence). The CDR3 contains 15 residues. Trimming removed 6 bases from V and 6 bases from J, with 17 bases in between. The CDR3 loop is CASSPGRGAYEKLFF. The CDR3 DNA reads as TGTGCCAGCAGCCCTGGGAGGGGCGCTTATGAAAAACTGTTTTTT.

This clone has a handful of counts. V gene TRBV25-1 combines with J gene TRBJ1-1; D not certain. CDR1 and CDR2 from the germline V gene are MGHDK and SYGVNS. The CDR3 is 13 residues long. The V end was cut by 7 bases, the J end by 2 bases, with 11 bases between. This chain's CDR3 is CASMEGLNTEAFF. In DNA form, the CDR3 reads TGTGCCAGCATGGAGGGCTTAAACACTGAAGCTTTCTTT.

The chain has TRBV6-5 and TRBJ1-1, with D perhaps TRBD1 (5 bases). There are 13 residues in the CDR3. The V end lost 8 bases, the J end lost 6 bases, and 16 bases lay between the germline ends. Germline CDR1 MNHEY, CDR2 SVGAGI. The CDR3 bases are TGTGCCAGCGGAAGGGGCCCACTCGCTGAAGCTTTCTTT. Translating it yields CASGRGPLAEAFF.

This clone showed up just once. The gene calls are TRBV7-9 and TRBJ1-2; D unclear. The ends were cut back, 5 bases at V and 5 bases at J, with 6 bases in the middle. The CDR3 sequence is 11 residues long. Germline V gene lookup returns CDR1 SEHNR and CDR2 FQNEAQ (reference sequence). The CDR3 DNA sequence: TGTGCCAGCAGCCGAGCTTATGGCTACACCTTC. Translating gives CASSRAYGYTF.

This clone was seen only once. The chain joins TRBV27 to TRBJ2-1, with D possibly TRBD2 on 5 matching bases. CDR3 length: 14 amino acids. Looked up from germline, CDR1 is MNHEY and CDR2 is SMNVEV (reference sequence). Trimming removed 3 bases at V and 2 bases at J, with 8 bases between. The CDR3 nucleotides are TGTGCCAGCAGTTTTAGCGCACCCTACAATGAGCAGTTCTTC. The encoded protein is CASSFSAPYNEQFF.

The V and J genes are TRBV14 and TRBJ1-1, with D unresolved. This CDR3 region has 14 residues. Trimming pared 5 bases from V and 2 bases from J, leaving 12 bases between. Germline CDR1 is SGHDN and CDR2 is FVKESK. CDR3 protein: CASSFRLTNTEAFF. The DNA for the CDR3 is TGTGCCAGCAGCTTCCGGTTGACTAACACTGAAGCTTTCTTT.

The chain links TRBV6-5 to TRBJ2-1; 8 nucleotides agree with TRBD2. The CDR3 loop spans 15 amino acids. CDR1 is MNHEY and CDR2 is SVGAGI in the germline V gene. The V segment lost 6 bases and the J segment 1 base; nucleotides outside the gene matches: 5. Written as DNA, the CDR3 is TGTGCCAGCAGGAGGATAGCGGGGTCCTACAATGAGCAGTTCTTC. Its translation is CASRRIAGSYNEQFF.

This chain links TRBV27 with TRBJ2-7; D ambiguous. Germline V gene lookup returns CDR1 MNHEY and CDR2 SMNVEV (reference sequence). Trimming removed 2 bases at V and 0 bases at J, with 14 bases between. This CDR3 comprises 16 residues. The CDR3 loop is CASSLSRRYNSYEQYF. The DNA of the CDR3 is TGTGCCAGCAGTTTAAGCAGGCGCTATAACTCCTACGAGCAGTACTTC.

This chain uses TRBV19 with TRBJ1-2; tentatively, D is TRBD1 (6 bases). From germline, CDR1 is LNHDA and CDR2 SQIVND (reference sequence). V was pared by 7 bases and J by 2 bases, with 8 bases between. This CDR3 comprises 12 residues. This CDR3 is CASKDRNYGYTF. The CDR3, as DNA: TGTGCCAGTAAGGACAGAAACTATGGCTACACCTTC.